This entry lists 25 T cell receptor beta chains sequenced from one sample in a study of blood T cell repertoires in COVID-19. Using immunoSEQ multiplex PCR, the repertoire was profiled, and TCRdb retains in-frame clones only, with some absent. This sample has about 70,000 clones, with roughly 70% found just once. Sequencing was performed on peripheral blood. These TCRs come from a man between 65 and 80 years old with acute or convalescent COVID-19.

This chain links TRBV7-2 with TRBJ1-4; the D gene is possibly TRBD1 (5 bases). V gave up 3 bases and J gave up 0 bases, with 11 bases separating them. Germline CDR1 is SGHTA and CDR2 is FQGNSA. This CDR3 spans 16 amino acids. The CDR3 here is CASSFMGGTTNEKLFF. In nucleotides, the CDR3 is TGTGCCAGCAGCTTTATGGGGGGAACAACTAATGAAAAACTGTTTTTT.

In this sample, this clone turned up a few times. The rearrangement links TRBV5-4 to TRBJ2-7; weak D call: TRBD2 (5 bases). V was clipped by 5 bases and J by 2 bases, with 14 bases between them. The CDR3 sequence is 14 residues long. Germline V gene sequence: CDR1 SGHNT, CDR2 YYREEE (reference sequence). CDR3 residues: CASRINGGTYEQYF. Here the CDR3 DNA reads TGTGCCAGCAGGATAAACGGAGGAACCTACGAGCAGTACTTC.

The rearrangement joins TRBV14 to TRBJ2-2; D ambiguous. V was trimmed by 1 base and J by 1 base, leaving 16 bases between them. Germline CDR1 reads SGHDN; CDR2 reads FVKESK. The CDR3 loop spans 18 amino acids. In DNA, the CDR3 is TGTGCCAGCAGCCAAGGGCCCCCATGGGCGAGGAACACCGGGGAGCTGTTTTTT. Translating it yields CASSQGPPWARNTGELFF.

The genes are TRBV10-3 and TRBJ2-7; 7 bases match TRBD1. The germline gives CDR1 ENHRY, CDR2 SYGVKD. CDR3 length equals 14 residues. Losses at the gene ends were 10 bases for V and 3 bases for J; bases not matched to a gene: 12. CDR3: CASSGQESRYEQYF. CDR3 in DNA: TGTGCCAGCTCCGGACAGGAAAGTCGCTACGAGCAGTACTTC.

V is TRBV6-5 and J is TRBJ1-4; 7 nucleotides align to TRBD1. CDR1 is MNHEY, CDR2 SVGAGI, per germline. This CDR3 comprises 14 residues. The V segment lost 6 bases and the J segment 7 bases; nucleotides outside the gene matches: 8. The CDR3 region has the DNA TGTGCCAGCAGCCGTCCCGGGACAGCTGAAAAACTGTTTTTT. Encoded protein: CASSRPGTAEKLFF.

To note about this clone: Possible read error: a much larger clone is one base away. The genes are TRBV3-1 (or the pseudogene TRBV3-2) and TRBJ2-2, with 8 bases fitting TRBD2. Germline CDR1 LGHDT, CDR2 YNNKEL (reference sequence). The junction had 11 bases not matched to a gene; V was cut back by 6 bases and J by 2 bases. The CDR3 loop spans 17 amino acids. The CDR3 nucleotides read TGTGCCAGCAGGACCGACGGGGGGGGAGAAAACACCGGGGAGCTGTTTTTT. Protein sequence: CASRTDGGGENTGELFF.

J is TRBJ2-1 and V is TRBV10-3, with TRBD2 as a possible D gene (5 bases). Trimming took off 0 bases at V and 6 bases at J, with 9 bases between the two ends. Germline CDR1 and CDR2: ENHRY and SYGVKD. The CDR3 loop spans 14 amino acids. This CDR3 is CAISESGGGNEQFF. For the CDR3, the DNA is TGTGCCATCAGTGAGTCGGGCGGAGGCAATGAGCAGTTCTTC.

J is TRBJ2-3 and V is TRBV12-3 or TRBV12-4, with D possibly being TRBD2 (6 bases). V lost 8 bases to trimming and J lost 3 bases, with 12 bases between them. This CDR3 has 13 amino acids. Written as DNA, the CDR3 is TGTGCCAGCCGCACGACTAGTACAGATACGCAGTATTTT. It is translated as CASRTTSTDTQYF.

V usage is TRBV27 and J usage is TRBJ1-1, with a weak D call TRBD1 (6 bases). The ends were cut back, 6 bases at V and 9 bases at J, with 14 bases in the middle. Germline values: CDR1 MNHEY, CDR2 SMNVEV (reference sequence). This CDR3 contains 12 residues. CDR3 nucleotides: TGTGCCAGCAGCCTCTTACAGGGACAAGCTTTCTTT. It translates to CASSLLQGQAFF.

This clone appeared a few times. The V gene is TRBV18, the J gene TRBJ1-6, with a weak D call TRBD1 (5 bases). V shed 2 bases and J shed 8 bases, with 10 bases lying between them. This CDR3 is built from 14 residues. In germline, CDR1 is KGHSH, CDR2 LQKENI. CDR3 sequence reads: CASSPTGGDSPLHF. DNA of the CDR3: TGTGCCAGCTCACCAACGGGGGGAGATTCACCCCTCCACTTT.

The chain combines TRBV7-2 with TRBJ2-7; 10 bases are a match to TRBD2. The CDR3 sequence is 14 residues long. CDR1 and CDR2 (germline): SGHTA, FQGNSA. The V and J ends lost 3 bases and 2 bases, in that order; junction bases with no gene match: 1. CDR3 bases: TGTGCCAGCAGCTTTACTAGCGGGACCTACGAGCAGTACTTC. It codes for CASSFTSGTYEQYF.

This clone was seen once. V usage is TRBV10-3 and J usage is TRBJ2-7; 10 bases agree with TRBD1. CDR1 and CDR2 from the germline V gene are ENHRY and SYGVKD. The CDR3 length is 15 residues. V lost 3 bases to trimming and J lost 5 bases; unmatched junction nucleotides: 7. For the CDR3, the DNA is TGTGCCATCAGTGACCCGGGACAGGGGATCGACGAGCAGTACTTC. This gives the protein CAISDPGQGIDEQYF.

The chain is built from TRBV20-1 and TRBJ2-2; 8 positions agree with TRBD2. The trim removed 3 bases at V and 3 bases at J, leaving 15 bases unmatched. CDR1 is DFQATT and CDR2 is SNEGSKA in the germline V gene (reference sequence). The length of the CDR3 is 18 residues. CDR3 amino acids: CSASKAGVGGEHTGELFF. CDR3 nucleotides: TGCAGTGCTAGTAAAGCGGGAGTGGGAGGGGAGCACACCGGGGAGCTGTTTTTT.

The chain's CDR3 is CASSSGTLVGELFF. CDR3 coding DNA: TGTGCCAGCAGCTCCGGGACTTTAGTCGGGGAGCTGTTTTTT. The chain employs TRBV11-2 and TRBJ2-2, with a possible D match to TRBD2 (6 bases). Germline V gene sequence: CDR1 SGHAT, CDR2 FQNNGV. Trimming took 4 bases from V and 7 from J, leaving 13 bases between them. The CDR3 is 14 residues long.

The CDR3 loop reads CASSLGGAYQPQHF. In DNA, the CDR3 is TGTGCCAGCAGTCTCGGAGGGGCCTATCAGCCCCAGCATTTT. The chain links TRBV27 to TRBJ1-5, with D perhaps matching TRBD1 (5 bases). Germline V gene data show CDR1 as MNHEY and CDR2 as SMNVEV (reference sequence). Between the trimmed V and J ends, which lost 5 bases and 5 bases, there was a span of 13 bases. This CDR3 region has 14 residues.

The chain carries TRBV28 and TRBJ1-3; 7 bases are shared with TRBD1. V was pared by 6 bases and J by 3 bases, with 11 bases of the junction left unmatched. The CDR3 is 16 amino acids. The V gene's germline CDR1 is MDHEN and CDR2 SYDVKM. CDR3 in amino acids: CASSLGTAGGGNTIYF. CDR3 DNA: TGTGCCAGCAGCCTCGGGACAGCGGGCGGTGGAAACACCATATATTTT.

The V gene is TRBV6-1, the J gene TRBJ1-5, with 8 bases identical to TRBD1. Unmatched junction bases numbered 6, after V lost 6 bases and J lost 2 bases. Germline V gene sequence: CDR1 MNHNS, CDR2 SASEGT. The CDR3 spans 15 residues. The CDR3 loop is CASRTGQGGNQPQHF. The CDR3, as DNA: TGTGCCAGCAGGACCGGACAGGGTGGCAATCAGCCCCAGCATTTT.

The chain carries TRBV7-9 and TRBJ2-1; TRBD2 matches 8 bases. This CDR3 region has 14 residues. V shed 5 bases and J 7 bases; nucleotides not matched to a gene: 7. Germline loops: CDR1 SEHNR, CDR2 FQNEAQ (reference sequence). The CDR3 loop reads CASSQRAGDNEQFF. The CDR3 DNA reads TGTGCCAGCAGCCAAAGAGCGGGAGATAATGAGCAGTTCTTC. Full variable domain (rest looked up from reference TRBV7-9 and TRBJ2-1): DTGVSQNPRHKITKRGQNVTFRCDPISEHNRLYWYRQTLGQGPEFLTYFQNEAQLEKSRLLSDRFSAERPKGSFSTLEIQRTEQGDSAMYLCASSQRAGDNEQFFGPGTRLTVL.

The count of this clone is one. The rearrangement links TRBV5-1 to TRBJ2-3; D is possibly TRBD1 (6 bases). Germline values: CDR1 SGHRS, CDR2 YFSETQ. The V end was cut by 4 bases, the J end by 2 bases, with 14 bases between. This CDR3 region has 15 residues. CDR3 residues: CASSPSRGYTDTQYF. The CDR3 bases are TGCGCCAGCAGCCCATCCAGGGGTTACACAGATACGCAGTATTTT.

The rearrangement joins TRBV6-2 or TRBV6-3 to TRBJ2-1; D gene ambiguous. The germline gives CDR1 MNHEY, CDR2 SVGEGT. This CDR3 contains 13 residues. V dropped 4 bases and J dropped 6 bases, with 10 bases sitting between them. As DNA, the CDR3 is TGTGCCAGCAGTTCTCCTAACTTCAATGAGCAGTTCTTC. This sequence encodes CASSSPNFNEQFF.

The chain has TRBV6-4 and TRBJ2-7; D not resolved. The CDR3 length is 14 residues. Looked up from germline, CDR1 is MRHNA and CDR2 is SNTAGT. The V end was cut by 0 bases, the J end by 2 bases, with 8 bases between. DNA for the CDR3: TGTGCCAGCAGTGACTCGGCTCCCCCCTACGAGCAGTACTTC. It codes for CASSDSAPPYEQYF.

The table lists this clone with a few counts. This chain joins TRBV4-1 and TRBJ2-7; D is unresolved. The germline V gene has CDR1 MGHRA and CDR2 YSYEKL. V lost 7 bases, J lost 4 bases, and 17 bases lay in between. The length of the CDR3 is 14 residues. The CDR3 sequence is CASTPTRLPYEQYF. Written as DNA, the CDR3 is TGCGCCAGCACCCCCACCAGGCTCCCTTACGAGCAGTACTTC.

V and J are TRBV24-1 and TRBJ2-3; 12 bases agree with TRBD2. This CDR3 has 16 amino acids. With V trimmed by 3 bases and J by 6 bases, 6 bases remained unmatched. CDR1 KGHDR and CDR2 SFDVKD come from the germline V gene. This CDR3 reads CATSDPTSGSGDTQYF. The DNA for the CDR3 is TGTGCCACCAGTGATCCGACTAGCGGGAGCGGGGATACGCAGTATTTT.

This clone appeared a few times. V usage is TRBV12-3 or TRBV12-4 and J usage is TRBJ2-1, with a tentative D call TRBD2 (5 bases). The CDR3 sequence is 12 residues long. Between the trimmed V and J ends, which lost 5 bases and 9 bases, there was a span of 11 bases. The CDR3 sequence is CASSPGLGEQFF. The DNA of the CDR3 is TGTGCCAGCAGTCCGGGGTTGGGTGAGCAGTTCTTC.

The chain is built from TRBV10-3 and TRBJ2-3; 7 bases match TRBD1. V lost 4 bases, J lost 2 bases, and 3 bases stayed unmatched. This CDR3 comprises 14 residues. Germline loops: CDR1 ENHRY, CDR2 SYGVKD. CDR3 sequence reads: CAISGGQNTDTQYF. The CDR3 nucleotides are TGTGCCATCAGTGGGGGACAGAACACAGATACGCAGTATTTT.